The sequence of this T cell receptor (beta chain) was determined in a study of blood T cell repertoires in COVID-19 (dated by TCRdb to the early 2020s). At the level of the whole study: Samples covering the acute and convalescent phases of COVID-19 were provided by collaborators in the United States, Italy and Spain. The prospective study material was composed of cDNA or gDNA derived from T cells, B-cell-depleted T cells, or PBMCs. Subjects who had been exposed to COVID-19, were actively infected with it, or had recovered from it provided the deeply sampled blood TCRbeta repertoires that made up the dataset. A freely available public database, intended as a resource for researchers studying the immune response to SARS-CoV-2, is where the repertoires were released. The samples were drawn from two sources: the first 160 participants of the ongoing ImmuneRACE study, and about 1,300 subjects contributed by 6 global collaborators. A de-identified subject ID, COVID-19 status, age in years and sex were almost always included in the sample metadata. Where HLA class I and class II types were available, the types were taken from metadata supplied by the sample provider, not from assay-based typing.

Collaborating institutions collected whole blood in K2EDTA tubes following their own protocols. For TCRbeta analysis, collaborators shipped samples as frozen whole blood, isolated PBMCs, or DNA extracted from either of those sample types. Comment on this clone: Its recognized antigen is unknown. One base away there is no much larger clone; base qualities are not given.

The immunoSEQ Assay, a bias-controlled multiplex PCR, was used to amplify TCRbeta CDR3 regions from genomic DNA. The authors processed their data as follows. Nucleated cell counts per sample were estimated from amplification of reference gene primers within the assay. Sequence reads were collapsed and filtered to measure the absolute abundance of every unique TCRbeta CDR3 rearrangement. For each sample, productive Simpson clonality was calculated by taking the square root of Simpson's diversity index across productive rearrangements. TCRdb retrieved this table from immuneACCESS and kept in-frame rearrangements only. Not all clones are present; in checked studies, unresolved V genes account for under half, and no reason is known for the remainder. V and J calls and clone size are copied from that table; D and trimming were computed from the DNA. The sample data list about 90,000 clones, and approximately 80% of these were observed just once. The leading ten clones occupy under 35% of the sample.

Paper-wide results and their limitations: The quantity of clinical and demographic metadata differed by source and by participant and was supplied without curation.

CDR3 length: 14 amino acids, cysteine to phenylalanine. CDR3 DNA is the only sequence kept; it has 42 bases, read in frame from the first base. Between the V and J ends, shortened by 3 bases and 2 bases respectively, the junction contains 8 bases. CDR1 and CDR2 are read off the germline V gene as MDHEN and SYDVKM. This TCR derives from a woman of 80 years or more with active or convalescent COVID-19. The rearranged chain carries TRBV28 and TRBJ1-3; no D gene call is confident. Sequences were obtained from peripheral blood. The DNA reads as follows: TGTGCCAGCAGTTTTAGCGGAGCTGGAAACACCATATATTTT. Its coded protein is CASSFSGAGNTIYF.